A selection of T cell receptor beta chains follows, all from one sample in a study of blood T cells in healthy people across ages. TCRdb ran MiXCR on the 5' RACE reads and lists one entry per CDR3 protein. The table includes 650,000 to 1,000,000 distinct CDR3 sequences, under 40% detected once. The material sequenced was blood. These TCRs come from a young man in good health. The CDR3 runs from the conserved cysteine through the conserved F or W. The D gene is left open where the match is weak. Clone size is not always given. Where it is, it says once, few, many or a class for expanded clones.

.	.	TRBV7-9	TRBJ2-7	CASTTSVYGYEQYF	TGTGCCAGCACAACTTCGGTGTATGGGTACGAGCAGTACTTC
TRBD2	.	TRBV7-2	TRBJ2-1	CASSLLGLAGSHEQFF	TGTGCCAGCAGCCTCTTGGGACTAGCGGGAAGTCATGAGCAGTTCTTC
TRBD2	once	TRBV2	TRBJ2-5	CASSRAGSSYNEQYF	TGTGCCAGCAGCAGAGCGGGGAGCTCCTACAATGAGCAGTACTTC
.	many	TRBV7-8	TRBJ2-5	CASSETLETQYF	TGTGCCAGCAGCGAGACACTGGAGACCCAGTACTTC
TRBD1	.	TRBV10-3	TRBJ2-5	CAPTGQGQETQYF	TGTGCGCCGACCGGACAGGGCCAAGAGACCCAGTACTTC
.	.	TRBV2	TRBJ2-2	CASRPIPSGELFF	TGCGCCAGCAGACCTATACCGTCCGGGGAGCTGTTTTTT
.	few	TRBV30	TRBJ2-1	CAWNHYNEQFF	TGTGCCTGGAATCACTACAATGAGCAGTTCTTC
TRBD1	many	TRBV19	TRBJ2-7	CASTSGQGPYEQYF	TGTGCCAGTACCTCGGGACAGGGGCCCTACGAGCAGTACTTC
.	many	TRBV5-6	TRBJ1-2	CASRPGGYGYTF	TGTGCCAGCAGGCCCGGGGGGTATGGCTACACCTTC
TRBD1	.	TRBV5-1	TRBJ1-1	CASSAGQMAEAFF	TGCGCCAGCAGCGCGGGACAGATGGCTGAAGCTTTCTTT
.	many	TRBV25-1	TRBJ2-3	CASSEFPDSRGVTQYF	TGTGCCAGCAGTGAATTCCCGGACAGTCGAGGGGTTACGCAGTATTTT
TRBD1	.	TRBV20-1	TRBJ2-5	CSARGQDRGQETQYF	TGCAGTGCTAGAGGCCAGGACAGGGGACAAGAGACCCAGTACTTC
TRBD2	few	TRBV10-3	TRBJ2-5	CAISDLAGGSDEQYF	TGTGCCATCAGTGATTTAGCGGGGGGGTCGGATGAGCAGTACTTC
TRBD2	.	TRBV29-1	TRBJ2-5	CSVRGLGETQYF	TGCAGCGTACGCGGACTAGGAGAGACCCAGTACTTC
TRBD2	few	TRBV7-3	TRBJ2-3	CASSLFGGMADTQYF	TGTGCCAGCAGCTTATTCGGGGGGATGGCAGATACGCAGTATTTT
.	few	TRBV4-3	TRBJ2-3	CASSQTGTQSTDTQYF	TGCGCCAGCAGCCAAACCGGGACCCAAAGCACAGATACGCAGTATTTT
TRBD1	.	TRBV6-5	TRBJ2-7	CASSPGGQASYEQYF	TGTGCCAGCAGTCCCGGAGGACAGGCGAGCTACGAGCAGTACTTC
.	few	TRBV7-2	TRBJ2-7	CASSDNYRASYEQYF	TGTGCCAGCAGCGATAACTATCGGGCGTCCTACGAGCAGTACTTC
.	few	TRBV12-5	TRBJ2-3	CASGLGRSSTDTQYF	TGTGCTAGTGGTTTGGGACGGTCAAGCACAGATACGCAGTATTTT
.	.	TRBV5-1	TRBJ2-3	CASSLEGATDTQYF	TGCGCCAGCAGCTTGGAAGGGGCCACAGATACGCAGTATTTT
.	.	TRBV18	TRBJ1-5	CASSPASWRGTTNQPQHF	TGTGCCAGCTCACCGGCCTCGTGGAGGGGTACCACCAATCAGCCCCAGCATTTT
.	many	TRBV6-5	TRBJ2-5	CASRQKLRTAEETQYF	TGTGCCAGCAGGCAGAAGTTGAGGACTGCGGAGGAGACCCAGTACTTC
.	.	TRBV6-6	TRBJ2-1	CASKEVNEQFF	TGTGCCAGCAAAGAGGTCAATGAGCAGTTCTTC
.	few	TRBV24-1	TRBJ1-2	CATSDSPGTAQGYTF	TGTGCCACCAGTGATTCTCCCGGGACCGCTCAGGGCTACACCTTC
.	few	TRBV2	TRBJ2-1	CASRGGRREQFF	TGTGCCAGCAGAGGGGGGCGAAGAGAGCAGTTCTTC
TRBD1	.	TRBV19	TRBJ2-4	CASSPGQENIQYF	TGTGCCAGTAGTCCGGGACAGGAGAACATTCAGTACTTC
.	few	TRBV7-9	TRBJ1-2	CASSLDRPSNYGYTF	TGTGCCAGCAGCTTAGACAGGCCGTCAAACTATGGCTACACCTTC
.	many	TRBV10-3	TRBJ1-2	CAISPDGRGYGYTF	TGTGCCATCAGCCCGGACGGGAGAGGCTATGGCTACACCTTC
.	few	TRBV5-1	TRBJ1-2	CASSSDANYGYTF	TGCGCCAGCAGCTCCGACGCTAACTATGGCTACACCTTC
.	many	TRBV15	TRBJ2-3	CATSTYSDTQYF	TGTGCCACCAGCACATACTCAGATACGCAGTATTTT
.	once	TRBV7-2	TRBJ2-7	CASSLGGGEAQYF	TGTGCCAGCAGCTTAGGAGGTGGGGAGGCCCAGTACTTC
.	.	TRBV12-3/TRBV12-4	TRBJ1-3	CASSSGLSSGGNTIYF	TGTGCCAGCAGTTCCGGACTGTCTTCTGGTGGAAACACCATATATTTT
.	.	TRBV14	TRBJ1-2	CASSQVARRDGYTF	TGTGCCAGCAGCCAAGTCGCCCGACGGGATGGCTACACCTTC
.	.	TRBV20-1	TRBJ1-5	CSARLGNSNQPQHF	TGCAGTGCTAGGTTAGGCAATAGCAATCAGCCCCAGCATTTT
.	few	TRBV7-2	TRBJ1-6	CASSLRGTNNSPLHF	TGTGCCAGCAGCTTACGTGGGACAAATAATTCACCCCTCCACTTT
.	few	TRBV14	TRBJ2-3	CASSQDWYSSHTQYF	TGTGCCAGCAGCCAAGATTGGTACTCCTCCCATACGCAGTATTTT
.	.	TRBV12-3/TRBV12-4	TRBJ2-3	CASSLGQGKARGTQYF	TGTGCCAGCAGTTTAGGGCAGGGCAAAGCTAGAGGTACGCAGTATTTT
.	many	TRBV7-2	TRBJ1-4	CASSLGGSTNEKLFF	TGTGCCAGCAGCCTCGGAGGGTCAACTAATGAAAAACTGTTTTTT
.	once	TRBV5-1	TRBJ2-3	CASSLWGAPDTQYF	TGCGCCAGCAGCCTGTGGGGGGCGCCTGATACGCAGTATTTT
TRBD1	many	TRBV5-1	TRBJ2-3	CASSLDQGTGDTDTQYF	TGCGCCAGCAGCTTGGACCAGGGGACAGGGGACACAGATACGCAGTATTTT
.	many	TRBV15	TRBJ1-2	CATSPAGRSYGYTF	TGTGCCACCAGCCCCGCGGGCCGAAGTTATGGCTACACCTTC
TRBD1	many	TRBV5-1	TRBJ2-1	CASSLGQGLYNEQFF	TGCGCCAGCAGCCTGGGACAGGGATTATACAATGAGCAGTTCTTC
.	.	TRBV3-1	TRBJ1-1	CASSQDRSEWLNTEAFF	TGTGCCAGCAGCCAAGATAGGTCGGAGTGGCTGAACACTGAAGCTTTCTTT
.	.	TRBV7-6	TRBJ1-1	CATYRENTEAFF	TGTGCCACCTATCGCGAGAACACTGAAGCTTTCTTT
TRBD1	few	TRBV6-2/TRBV6-3	TRBJ1-2	CASGDRGANYGYTF	TGTGCCAGCGGTGACAGGGGAGCTAACTATGGCTACACCTTC
.	.	TRBV29-1	TRBJ1-1	CSVVTANTEAFF	TGCAGCGTTGTCACGGCGAACACTGAAGCTTTCTTT
TRBD2	.	TRBV20-1	TRBJ2-1	CSARGYGGADEQFF	TGCAGTGCTAGAGGTTACGGGGGGGCCGATGAGCAGTTCTTC
TRBD1	few	TRBV12-3/TRBV12-4	TRBJ2-7	CASRATGIGYEQYF	TGTGCCAGCAGGGCGACAGGGATCGGGTACGAGCAGTACTTC
.	.	TRBV2	TRBJ2-1	CASRWDQANNEQFF	TGTGCCAGCAGGTGGGACCAGGCAAACAATGAGCAGTTCTTC
.	few	TRBV6-1	TRBJ1-2	CASSAREGGDYGYTF	TGTGCCAGCAGTGCCAGGGAAGGGGGAGACTATGGCTACACCTTC
.	.	TRBV5-1	TRBJ2-7	CASSLGEEQYF	TGCGCCAGCAGCCTCGGGGAGGAGCAGTACTTC
.	.	TRBV12-3/TRBV12-4	TRBJ1-1	CASSLGPTGAFF	TGTGCCAGCAGTCTAGGACCGACCGGGGCTTTCTTT
TRBD1	many	TRBV7-2	TRBJ2-3	CASSRTPLTNRGPTQYF	TGTGCCAGCAGCCGTACTCCGTTGACAAACAGGGGTCCTACGCAGTATTTT